This TCR beta chain appears in the sequencing data of a study of T cells in Graves' hyperthyroidism and ophthalmopathy. This clonotype was recorded at least ten times. Its antigen is still unknown. The CDR3 regions of TCR beta were amplified from RNA transcripts. Primed by the HTBI set, a first-round RT-PCR was run on the TCR CDR3. TCRdb processed the multiplex PCR reads anew with MiXCR; each CDR3 protein has one entry. The sample holds over 400,000 distinct CDR3 sequences, roughly 15% seen once. The CDR3 spans 15 residues. V was clipped by 6 bases and J by 2 bases; unmatched bases: 6. The study, taken as a whole, reports: The model predicted ophthalmopathy a median around 6.5 months before onset.

Ophthalmopathy cases met thresholds of Clinical Activity Score at least 3, NOSPECS grade at least 4 and duration under 3 months. It was roughly 10 ml of fresh peripheral blood that supplied the PBMCs. This chain connects TRBV12-3 or TRBV12-4 to TRBJ1-5; TRBD1 matches 8 bases. Sequencing was done on a sample of blood. This clonotype was obtained from a man younger than 30 with Graves' ophthalmopathy. This CDR3 reads CASRTGQGGNQPQHF. Written as DNA, the CDR3 is TGTGCCAGCAGGACCGGACAGGGAGGCAATCAGCCCCAGCATTTT.